This note documents a single TCR beta chain sequence. The data were taken from a study of T-cell reconstitution after alpha-beta-depleted transplantation in children. Trimming pared 3 bases from V and 3 bases from J, leaving 16 bases between. Germline loops: CDR1 SGHDN, CDR2 FVKESK. This CDR3 contains 16 residues. It was with unique molecular identifiers that the TCRbeta library was prepared. Via MiXCR, TCRdb re-called the PCR reads, giving one row per CDR3 protein. The table records 98,000 or so distinct CDR3 sequences, around a quarter of them present only once. The clonotype originates from a boy aged 2 to 10 with acute lymphoblastic leukemia, due to receive a stem cell transplant. Sample: PBMCs, taken before TCRalphabeta/CD19-depleted stem cell transplant. The genes are TRBV14 and TRBJ2-3, with a possible D match to TRBD1 (7 bases). The CDR3 region is CASSQAGGFRTDTQYF. The DNA of the CDR3 is TGTGCCAGCAGCCAGGCAGGGGGGTTTCGGACAGATACGCAGTATTTT. The whole variable domain, filled in from reference TRBV14 and TRBJ2-3, reads EAGVTQFPSHSVIEKGQTVTLRCDPISGHDNLYWYRRVMGKEIKFLLHFVKESKQDESGMPNNRFLAERTGGTYSTLKVQPAELEDSGVYFCASSQAGGFRTDTQYFGPGTRLTVL.